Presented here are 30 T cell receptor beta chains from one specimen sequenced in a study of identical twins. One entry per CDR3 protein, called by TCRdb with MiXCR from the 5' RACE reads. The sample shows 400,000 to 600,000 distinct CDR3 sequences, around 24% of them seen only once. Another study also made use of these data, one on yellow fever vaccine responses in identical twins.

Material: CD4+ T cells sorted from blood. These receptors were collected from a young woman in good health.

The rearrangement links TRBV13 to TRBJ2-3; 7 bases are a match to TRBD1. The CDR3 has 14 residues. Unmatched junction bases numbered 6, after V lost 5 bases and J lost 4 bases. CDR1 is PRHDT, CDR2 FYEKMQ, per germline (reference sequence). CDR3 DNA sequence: TGTGCCAGCAGCACTACAGGGGTCCCAGATACGCAGTATTTT. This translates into CASSTTGVPDTQYF.

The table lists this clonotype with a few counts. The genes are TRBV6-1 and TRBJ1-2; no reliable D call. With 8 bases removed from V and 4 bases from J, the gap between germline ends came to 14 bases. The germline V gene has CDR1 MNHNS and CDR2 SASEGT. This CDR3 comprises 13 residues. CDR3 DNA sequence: TGTGCCAGCGGCCCGACGGGTTCCTATGGCTACACCTTC. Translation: CASGPTGSYGYTF.

CDR3 sequence (DNA): TGTGCCAGCAGTGTAGTTCGAGAGCATGGCTACACCTTC. It is translated as CASSVVREHGYTF. The chain combines TRBV2 with TRBJ1-2; D gene uncertain. V was clipped by 4 bases and J by 6 bases, with 12 bases between them. This CDR3 region has 13 residues. Per germline, CDR1 SNHLY and CDR2 FYNNEI.

In DNA form, the CDR3 reads TGTGCCAGCAGCCTCACAGTGGGACAGGGGATTGCCGGCTACACCTTC. Amino acids: CASSLTVGQGIAGYTF. The V gene is TRBV12-3 or TRBV12-4, the J gene TRBJ1-2; 10 nucleotides align to TRBD1. This CDR3 is built from 16 residues. The V segment lost 6 bases and the J segment 8 bases; nucleotides outside the gene matches: 15.

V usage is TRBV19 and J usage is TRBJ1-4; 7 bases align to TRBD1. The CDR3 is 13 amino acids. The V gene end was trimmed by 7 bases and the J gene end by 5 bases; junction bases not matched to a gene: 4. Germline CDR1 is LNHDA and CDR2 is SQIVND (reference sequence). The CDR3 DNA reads TGTGCCAGTAAGCGAGGGGGCAATGAAAAACTGTTTTTT. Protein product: CASKRGGNEKLFF.

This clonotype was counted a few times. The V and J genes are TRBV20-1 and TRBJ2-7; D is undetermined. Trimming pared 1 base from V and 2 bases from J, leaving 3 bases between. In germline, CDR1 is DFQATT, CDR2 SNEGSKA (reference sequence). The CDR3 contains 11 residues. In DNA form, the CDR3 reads TGCAGTGCTAGAGCGACCTACGAGCAGTACGTC. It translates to CSARATYEQYV.

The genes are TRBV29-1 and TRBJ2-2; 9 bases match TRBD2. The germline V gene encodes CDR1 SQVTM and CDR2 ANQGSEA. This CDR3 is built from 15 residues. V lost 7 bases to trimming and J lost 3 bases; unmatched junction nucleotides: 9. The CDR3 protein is CSALSWTSDTGELFF. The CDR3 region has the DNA TGCAGCGCCTTGAGTTGGACTAGCGACACCGGGGAGCTGTTTTTT.

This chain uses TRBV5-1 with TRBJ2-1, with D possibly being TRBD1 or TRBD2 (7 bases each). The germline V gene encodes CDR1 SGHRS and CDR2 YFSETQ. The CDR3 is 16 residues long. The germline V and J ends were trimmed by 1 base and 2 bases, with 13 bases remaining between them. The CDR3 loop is CASSLNQGGTYNEQFF. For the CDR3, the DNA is TGCGCCAGCAGCTTGAACCAGGGGGGGACCTACAATGAGCAGTTCTTC.

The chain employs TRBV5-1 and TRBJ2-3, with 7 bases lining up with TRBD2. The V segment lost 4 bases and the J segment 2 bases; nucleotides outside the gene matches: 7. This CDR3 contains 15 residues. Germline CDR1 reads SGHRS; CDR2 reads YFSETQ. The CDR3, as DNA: TGCGCCAGCAGCCTGCTAGCGGAAGCCACAGATACGCAGTATTTT. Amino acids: CASSLLAEATDTQYF.

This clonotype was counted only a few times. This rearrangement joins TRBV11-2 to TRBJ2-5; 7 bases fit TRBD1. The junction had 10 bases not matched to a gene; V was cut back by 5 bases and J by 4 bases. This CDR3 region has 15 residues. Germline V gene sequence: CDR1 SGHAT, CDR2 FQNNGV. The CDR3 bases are TGTGCCAGCAGCCCCCTGGGACAGCGGAGAGAGACCCAGTACTTC. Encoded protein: CASSPLGQRRETQYF.

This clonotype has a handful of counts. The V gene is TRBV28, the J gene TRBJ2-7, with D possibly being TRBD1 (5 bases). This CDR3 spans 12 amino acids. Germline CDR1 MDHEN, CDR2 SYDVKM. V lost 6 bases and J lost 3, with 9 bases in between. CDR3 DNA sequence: TGTGCCAGCAGAAATCAGGGCTACGAGCAGTACTTC. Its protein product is CASRNQGYEQYF.

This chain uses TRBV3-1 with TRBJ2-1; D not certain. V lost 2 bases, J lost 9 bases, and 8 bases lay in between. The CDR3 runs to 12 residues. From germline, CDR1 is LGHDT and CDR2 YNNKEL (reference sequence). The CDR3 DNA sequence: TGTGCCAGCAGCCAAAGTACCAGTGAGCAGTTCTTC. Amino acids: CASSQSTSEQFF.

CDR3 DNA sequence: TGTGCCAGCAGCAAGCAGGGGTATGGCTACACCTTC. Protein: CASSKQGYGYTF. The chain uses TRBV12-3 or TRBV12-4 and TRBJ1-2, with D possibly being TRBD1 (6 bases). Trimming removed 6 bases from V and 5 bases from J, with 10 bases in between. The CDR3 totals 12 residues.

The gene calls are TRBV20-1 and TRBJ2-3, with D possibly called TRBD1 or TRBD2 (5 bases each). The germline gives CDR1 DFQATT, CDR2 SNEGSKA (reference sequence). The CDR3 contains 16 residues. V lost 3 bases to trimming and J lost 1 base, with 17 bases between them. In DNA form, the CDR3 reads TGCAGTGCTAGTCCGAGAGGGGTGTTTGGCACAGATACGCAGTATTTT. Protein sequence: CSASPRGVFGTDTQYF.

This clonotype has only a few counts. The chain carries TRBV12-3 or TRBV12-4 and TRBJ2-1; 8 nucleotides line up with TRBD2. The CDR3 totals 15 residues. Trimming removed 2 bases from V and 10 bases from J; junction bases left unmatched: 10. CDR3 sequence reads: CASSLWAGGQGEQFF. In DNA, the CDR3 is TGTGCCAGCAGTTTATGGGCGGGAGGCCAGGGGGAGCAGTTCTTC.

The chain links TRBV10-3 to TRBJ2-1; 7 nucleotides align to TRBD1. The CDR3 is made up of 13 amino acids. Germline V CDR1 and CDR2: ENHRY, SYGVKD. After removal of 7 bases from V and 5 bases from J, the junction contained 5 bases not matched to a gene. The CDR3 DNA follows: TGTGCCATCAAAGTACAGGGGAACAATGAGCAGTTCTTC. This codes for CAIKVQGNNEQFF.

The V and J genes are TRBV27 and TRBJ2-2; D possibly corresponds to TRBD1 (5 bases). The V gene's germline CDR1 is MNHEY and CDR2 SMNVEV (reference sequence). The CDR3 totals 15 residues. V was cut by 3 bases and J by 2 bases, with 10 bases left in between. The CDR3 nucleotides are TGTGCCAGCAGTTTTCGACAGACCAACACCGGGGAGCTGTTTTTT. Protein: CASSFRQTNTGELFF.

The CDR3 region is CASSKYKDSTYEQYF. The CDR3 DNA reads as TGTGCCAGCAGCAAATATAAGGACAGCACCTACGAGCAGTACTTC. The chain uses TRBV21-1 and TRBJ2-7. TRBV21-1 is listed as a pseudogene. The CDR3 is 15 amino acids.

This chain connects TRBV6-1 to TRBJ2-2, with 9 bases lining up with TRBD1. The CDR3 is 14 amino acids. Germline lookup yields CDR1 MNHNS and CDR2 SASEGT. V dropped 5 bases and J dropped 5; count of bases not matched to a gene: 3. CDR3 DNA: TGTGCCAGCAGTACCGGGACAGGGACCGGGGAGCTGTTTTTT. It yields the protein CASSTGTGTGELFF.

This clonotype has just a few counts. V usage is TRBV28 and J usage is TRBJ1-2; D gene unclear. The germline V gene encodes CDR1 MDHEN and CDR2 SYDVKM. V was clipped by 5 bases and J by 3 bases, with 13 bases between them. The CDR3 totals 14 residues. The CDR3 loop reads CASSQGGRDYGYTF. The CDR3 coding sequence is TGTGCCAGCAGTCAAGGTGGAAGGGACTATGGCTACACCTTC.

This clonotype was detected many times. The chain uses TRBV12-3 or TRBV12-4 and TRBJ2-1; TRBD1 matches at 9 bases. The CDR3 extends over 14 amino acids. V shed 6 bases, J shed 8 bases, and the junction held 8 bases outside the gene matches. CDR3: CASRAGQGRDEQFF. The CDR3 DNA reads TGTGCCAGCAGAGCGGGACAGGGTAGGGATGAGCAGTTCTTC.

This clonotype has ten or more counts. The CDR3 here is CASSYSPAGGGEQFF. DNA for the CDR3: TGTGCCAGCAGTTACTCTCCAGCGGGGGGCGGTGAGCAGTTCTTC. The rearrangement uses TRBV6-5 and TRBJ2-1, with TRBD2 identical over 9 bases. The CDR3 has 15 residues. Germline V gene data show CDR1 as MNHEY and CDR2 as SVGAGI. J was trimmed by 9 bases and V by 0 bases; bases with no gene match: 6.

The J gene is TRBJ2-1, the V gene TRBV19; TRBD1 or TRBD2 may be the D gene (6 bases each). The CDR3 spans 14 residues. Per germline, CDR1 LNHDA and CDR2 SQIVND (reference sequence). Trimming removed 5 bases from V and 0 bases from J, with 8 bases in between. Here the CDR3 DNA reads TGTGCCAGTAGTGCGGGACACTCCTACAATGAGCAGTTCTTC. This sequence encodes CASSAGHSYNEQFF.

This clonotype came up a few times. The CDR3 region is CSVRDSPGEGYTF. CDR3 nucleotide sequence: TGCAGCGTAAGGGACAGCCCTGGGGAAGGCTACACCTTC. The chain is built from TRBV29-1 and TRBJ1-2; 7 bases match TRBD1. Germline V gene lookup returns CDR1 SQVTM and CDR2 ANQGSEA. Unmatched junction bases numbered 12, after V lost 6 bases and J lost 8 bases. The CDR3 loop spans 13 amino acids.

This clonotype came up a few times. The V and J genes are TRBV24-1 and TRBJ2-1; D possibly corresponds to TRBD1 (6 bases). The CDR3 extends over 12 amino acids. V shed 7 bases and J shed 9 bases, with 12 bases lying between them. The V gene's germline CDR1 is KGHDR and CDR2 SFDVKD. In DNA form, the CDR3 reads TGTGCCACCAGCTCAGGGGTTGGTGAGCAGTTCTTC. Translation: CATSSGVGEQFF.

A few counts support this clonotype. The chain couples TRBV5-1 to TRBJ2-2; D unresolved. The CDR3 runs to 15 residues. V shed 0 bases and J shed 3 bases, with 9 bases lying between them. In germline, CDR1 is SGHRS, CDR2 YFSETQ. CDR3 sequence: CASSLAVQDTGELFF. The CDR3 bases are TGCGCCAGCAGCTTGGCGGTCCAGGACACCGGGGAGCTGTTTTTT.

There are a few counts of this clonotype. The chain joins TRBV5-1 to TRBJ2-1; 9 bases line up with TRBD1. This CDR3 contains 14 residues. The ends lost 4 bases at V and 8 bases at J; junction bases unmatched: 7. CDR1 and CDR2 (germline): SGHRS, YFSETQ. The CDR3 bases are TGCGCCAGCAGCCCGGGGGACAGGGCCCATGAGCAGTTCTTC. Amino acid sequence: CASSPGDRAHEQFF.

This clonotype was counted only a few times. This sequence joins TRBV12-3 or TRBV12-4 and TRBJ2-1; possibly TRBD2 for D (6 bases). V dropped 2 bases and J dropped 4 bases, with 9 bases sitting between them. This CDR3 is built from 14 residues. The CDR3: CASSLRTTYNEQFF. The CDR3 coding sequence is TGTGCCAGCAGTTTAAGGACTACATACAATGAGCAGTTCTTC.

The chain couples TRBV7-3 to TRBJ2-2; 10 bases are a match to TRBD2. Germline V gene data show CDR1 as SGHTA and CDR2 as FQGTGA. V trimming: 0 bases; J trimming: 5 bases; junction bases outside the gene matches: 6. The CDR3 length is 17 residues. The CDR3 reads CASSLTPSGSSTGELFF. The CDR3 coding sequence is TGTGCCAGCAGCTTAACGCCTAGCGGGAGTTCTACCGGGGAGCTGTTTTTT.

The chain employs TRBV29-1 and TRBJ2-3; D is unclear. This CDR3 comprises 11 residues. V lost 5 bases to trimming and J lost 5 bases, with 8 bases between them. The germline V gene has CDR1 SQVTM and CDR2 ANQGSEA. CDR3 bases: TGCAGCGTTTCCCCGAAAGATACGCAGTATTTT. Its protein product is CSVSPKDTQYF.